Listed here is a single T cell receptor (beta chain). Antigen unknown. These data originate in a study of cytomegalovirus exposure and HLA in healthy donors. Trimming stripped 8 bases from V and 5 bases from J, with 16 bases between. This CDR3 spans 14 amino acids. Looked up from germline, CDR1 is MNHEY and CDR2 is SMNVEV (reference sequence). The PCR used 60 Vbeta and 13 Jbeta primers. Profiling relied on immunoSEQ multiplex PCR, and the TCRdb table lists in-frame clones only, not all of them. The sample has around 200,000 clones; the top ten hold around 1.1%. Overall study findings and caveats: Beyond CMV serostatus, there was no information to go on about immune exposure. Most TCR beta V segments were productive about 87% or about 30% of the time in an earlier analysis.

V and J are TRBV27 and TRBJ2-1, with a weak D call TRBD2 (5 bases). Sequencing input: PBMCs. This clonotype originated in a girl aged 2-10 years in good health and CMV-seropositive. The CDR3 reads CASCPERNNNEQFF. The CDR3 DNA reads TGTGCCAGCTGTCCTGAGCGGAATAACAATGAGCAGTTCTTC.